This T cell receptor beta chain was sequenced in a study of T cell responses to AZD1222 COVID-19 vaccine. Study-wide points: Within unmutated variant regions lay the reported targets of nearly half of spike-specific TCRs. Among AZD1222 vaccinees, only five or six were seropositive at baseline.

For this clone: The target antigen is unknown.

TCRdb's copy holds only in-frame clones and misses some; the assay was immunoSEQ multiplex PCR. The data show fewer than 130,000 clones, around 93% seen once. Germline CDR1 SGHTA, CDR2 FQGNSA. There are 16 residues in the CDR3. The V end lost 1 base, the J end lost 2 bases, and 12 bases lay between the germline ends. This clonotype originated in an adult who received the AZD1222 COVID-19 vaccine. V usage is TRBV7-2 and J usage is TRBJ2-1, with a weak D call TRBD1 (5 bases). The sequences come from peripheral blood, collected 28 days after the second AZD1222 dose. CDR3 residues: CASSLGKGSPYNEQFF. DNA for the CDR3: TGTGCCAGCAGCTTAGGTAAGGGGTCACCCTACAATGAGCAGTTCTTC.